This TCR beta chain was documented in a study of blood T cell repertoires in COVID-19 (dated by TCRdb to the early 2020s). Regarding the research as a whole: Samples covering the acute and convalescent phases of COVID-19 were provided by collaborators in the United States, Italy and Spain. The prospective study material was composed of cDNA or gDNA derived from T cells, B-cell-depleted T cells, or PBMCs. Deeply sampled blood TCRbeta repertoires from subjects exposed to, actively infected with, or recovered from COVID-19 were included in the dataset. A freely available public database, intended as a resource for researchers studying the immune response to SARS-CoV-2, is where the repertoires were released. The samples were drawn from two sources: the first 160 participants of the ongoing ImmuneRACE study, and 1,000 to 1,500 subjects contributed by 6 global collaborators. Sample metadata almost always included a de-identified subject ID, COVID-19 status, age in years and sex. Where available, HLA class I and class II types were taken from metadata supplied by the sample provider and were not determined by assay-based typing.

What the study reported, not specific to this receptor: How much clinical and demographic metadata was included differed by source and by participant, and the metadata was provided uncurated.

The collaborating institutions used their own protocols to collect whole blood in K2EDTA tubes. Collaborator samples were shipped for TCRbeta analysis as frozen whole blood, isolated PBMCs, or DNA extracted from either sample type. Worth noting for this clone: Its antigen is unknown. One end of the junction does not line up with germline, which may come from a read error.

The CDR3 measures 18 amino acids from cysteine to phenylalanine. The sequence is cut down to CDR3 DNA, 54 bases in frame from base 1. From a lookup of the germline V gene, CDR1 and CDR2 are KGHDR and SFDVKD. The immunoSEQ Assay, a bias-controlled multiplex PCR, was used to amplify TCRbeta CDR3 regions from genomic DNA. On the authors' methods: Nucleated cell counts per sample were estimated from amplification of reference gene primers within the assay. To quantify the absolute abundance of each unique TCRbeta CDR3 rearrangement, sequence reads were collapsed and filtered. For each sample, productive Simpson clonality was calculated as the square root of Simpson's diversity index across productive rearrangements. In its TCRdb copy, this immuneACCESS table keeps in-frame sequences only and misses some clones. Where compared with another copy, unresolved V genes explain less than half of these, and the others have no known cause. Clone size and the V and J calls come from that table; the DNA yielded D and trimming. Present in this sample are over 600,000 clones, 80% to 90% of which were seen just once. The ten biggest clones cover roughly 0.25% of the sample.

This clonotype originated in a woman in her late teens or twenties with acute or convalescent COVID-19. Sequences were obtained from peripheral blood. The rearranged segments are TRBV24-1 and TRBJ2-2; 10 bases in between match TRBD1. The DNA is as follows: TGTGCCACCAATGATCCGTACCCTGCCGGGACAGGGGAAGGGGAGCTGTTTTTT. Protein translation: CATNDPYPAGTGEGELFF.